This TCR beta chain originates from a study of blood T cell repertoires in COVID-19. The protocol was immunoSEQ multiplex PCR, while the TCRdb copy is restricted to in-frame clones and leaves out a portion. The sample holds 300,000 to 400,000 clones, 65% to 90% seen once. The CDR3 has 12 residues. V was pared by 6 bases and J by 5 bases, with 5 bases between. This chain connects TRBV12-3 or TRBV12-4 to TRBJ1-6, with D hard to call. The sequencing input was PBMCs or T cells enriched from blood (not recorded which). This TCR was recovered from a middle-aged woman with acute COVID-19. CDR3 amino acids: CASSSNNSPLHF. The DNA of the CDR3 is TGTGCCAGCAGCAGTAATAATTCACCCCTCCACTTT.